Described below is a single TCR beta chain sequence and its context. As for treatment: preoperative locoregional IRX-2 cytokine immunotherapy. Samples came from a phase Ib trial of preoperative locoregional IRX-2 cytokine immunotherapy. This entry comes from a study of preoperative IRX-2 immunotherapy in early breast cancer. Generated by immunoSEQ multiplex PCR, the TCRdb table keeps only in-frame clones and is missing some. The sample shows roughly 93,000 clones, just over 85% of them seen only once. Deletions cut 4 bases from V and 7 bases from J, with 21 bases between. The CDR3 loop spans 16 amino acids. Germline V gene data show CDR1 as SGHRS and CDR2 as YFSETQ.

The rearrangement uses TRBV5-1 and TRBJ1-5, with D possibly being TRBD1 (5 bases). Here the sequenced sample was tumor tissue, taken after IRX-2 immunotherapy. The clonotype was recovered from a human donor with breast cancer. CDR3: CASSLGTEGIEQPQHF. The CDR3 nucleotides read TGCGCCAGCAGCCTAGGGACCGAGGGTATCGAACAGCCCCAGCATTTT.